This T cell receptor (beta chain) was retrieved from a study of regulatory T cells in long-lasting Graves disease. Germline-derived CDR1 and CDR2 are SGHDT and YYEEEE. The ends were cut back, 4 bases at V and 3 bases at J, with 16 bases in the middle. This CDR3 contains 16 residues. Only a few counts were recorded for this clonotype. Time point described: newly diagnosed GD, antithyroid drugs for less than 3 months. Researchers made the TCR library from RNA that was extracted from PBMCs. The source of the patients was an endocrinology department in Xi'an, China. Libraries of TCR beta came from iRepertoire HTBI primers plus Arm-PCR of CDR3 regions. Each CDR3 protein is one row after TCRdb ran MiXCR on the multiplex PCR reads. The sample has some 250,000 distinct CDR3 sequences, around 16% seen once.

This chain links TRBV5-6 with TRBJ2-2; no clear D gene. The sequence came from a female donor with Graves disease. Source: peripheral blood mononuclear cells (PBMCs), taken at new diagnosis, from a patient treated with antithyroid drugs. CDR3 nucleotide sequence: TGTGCCAGCAGCCCCCGACACTTGGGGTACACCGGGGAGCTGTTTTTT. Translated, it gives CASSPRHLGYTGELFF.